The subject of this entry is one T cell receptor (beta chain). Trimming left V 4 bases short and J 3 bases short, with 6 bases between. CDR1 and CDR2 (germline): GTSNPN, SVGIG (reference sequence). The CDR3 is made up of 12 amino acids. The data were taken from a study of blood T cell repertoires in COVID-19. Study-level information: Samples representing acute and convalescent COVID-19 were sourced from the United States, Italy and Spain. The analysed material was cDNA or gDNA that came from T cells, B-cell-depleted T cells, or PBMCs.

In the authors' workflow: Reference gene primer amplification in the assay estimated nucleated cell counts. Sequenced by immunoSEQ multiplex PCR; TCRdb stores in-frame clones only, minus some. The DNA was the basis for D and trimming; V, J and clone size are from that table. This sample carries 70,000 or so clones, 65% to 80% of them seen once, and the ten largest clones take approximately 20%. This clonotype was obtained from a human donor in a cohort sampled during active COVID-19. The rearrangement uses TRBV30 and TRBJ2-2; D perhaps matches TRBD1 (6 bases). The sequenced material came from peripheral blood. CDR3 amino acids: CAWTGDTGELFF. DNA for the CDR3: TGTGCCTGGACAGGGGACACCGGGGAGCTGTTTTTT.